This T cell receptor (beta chain) was identified in a study of T cell responses to AZD1222 COVID-19 vaccine. About the research overall: Second-dose intervals near 4 or 12 weeks were combined. Study-level findings and limits: Females made up more of the donors, who were largely white British, and clonal diversity may have come out too low. At study baseline, merely about 6 AZD1222 recipients were seropositive. None of the repertoires were sampled until the peak T cell response had passed.

Losses at the gene ends were 8 bases for V and 5 bases for J; bases not matched to a gene: 6. Germline CDR1 reads KGHSY; CDR2 reads FQNENV. The CDR3 totals 13 residues. As concerns this clone: The target antigen is unknown.

The method was immunoSEQ multiplex PCR; TCRdb's version includes in-frame clones alone and lacks a portion of them. The table lists around 110,000 clones, over 75% of them singletons. The source was peripheral blood, collected on day 0 of AZD1222 vaccination. The chain carries TRBV16 and TRBJ2-1; 7 bases are shared with TRBD2. The source of this sequence is an adult in good health. This CDR3 reads CASGRGENNEQFF. The CDR3 nucleotides read TGTGCCAGCGGCCGGGGGGAGAACAATGAGCAGTTCTTC. Full variable domain (missing parts from reference TRBV16 and TRBJ2-1): GEEVAQTPKHLVRGEGQKAKLYCAPIKGHSYVFWYQQVLKNEFKFLISFQNENVFDETGMPKERFSAKCLPNSPCSLEIQATKLEDSAVYFCASGRGENNEQFFGPGTRLTVL.